These 13 T cell receptor beta chains share one sample of origin, sequenced in a study of T cells in women clearing cervical HPV infection. Data came from immunoSEQ multiplex PCR; TCRdb stores just in-frame clones and leaves some out. The data show about 22,000 clones, and the top ten clones hold 2.5% to 3.5%. Sample: blood buffy coat. These receptor sequences come from a woman aged 18-70 years with a cervical HPV16 infection that either progressed to CIN3+ or cleared (not recorded which).

With respect to this clone: From the germline J gene comes the end of the CDR3, since the read stops 3 residues before it. The J gene is TRBJ2-3, the V gene TRBV7-9; 10 positions agree with TRBD2. The germline gives CDR1 SEHNR, CDR2 FQNEAQ (reference sequence). J lost 5 bases, V lost 11 bases, and 13 bases had no gene match. The CDR3 contains 15 residues. CDR3 protein: CAGVAGGPTLDTQYF. CDR3 DNA, as far as it was read: TGTGCCGGAGTAGCGGGAGGCCCCACACTAGATACG.

A remark on this clone: The read is 3 residues too short to cover the CDR3 end, so that end is filled in from the germline J gene. V usage is TRBV9 and J usage is TRBJ1-4; 9 bases match TRBD1. This CDR3 has 15 amino acids. The junction had 8 bases not matched to a gene; V was cut back by 4 bases and J by 7 bases. Germline V CDR1 and CDR2: SGDLS, YYNGEE. The DNA read from the CDR3 is TGTGCCAGCAGCATCTACACAGGGGGCCGTGAAAAA. Translation gives CASSIYTGGREK. The full CDR3 reads CASSIYTGGREKLFF.

As for this clone: The DNA ends 3 residues before the CDR3 does, and the rest of the CDR3 is filled in from the germline J gene. The chain couples TRBV5-6 to TRBJ2-2, with 8 nucleotides matching TRBD1. This CDR3 spans 15 amino acids. Germline loops: CDR1 SGHDT, CDR2 YYEEEE. V shed 2 bases and J 4 bases; nucleotides not matched to a gene: 4. Here the CDR3 reads CASSFGTGLTGELFF. Incomplete CDR3 DNA: TGTGCCAGCAGCTTCGGGACAGGACTCACCGGGGAG.

As to this clone: The read terminates 3 residues before the CDR3 end, so the remaining end is supplied by the germline J gene. This chain links TRBV6-2 or TRBV6-3 with TRBJ2-7; 9 positions agree with TRBD1. In germline, CDR1 is MNHEY, CDR2 SVGEGT. The trim removed 7 bases at V and 3 bases at J, leaving 7 bases unmatched. The length of the CDR3 is 14 residues. The CDR3 spells CASTRDRAFYEQYF. Partial CDR3 DNA: TGTGCCAGCACCCGGGACAGGGCGTTCTACGAG.

Concerning this clone itself: The read halts 3 residues ahead of the CDR3 end, with the missing end drawn from the germline J gene. The genes are TRBV2 and TRBJ2-5; possible D gene TRBD1, 5 bases. The germline CDR1 and CDR2 sequences are SNHLY and FYNNEI. V was cut by 7 bases and J by 5 bases, with 23 bases left in between. CDR3 length: 16 residues. The CDR3 bases that were read are TGTGCCAGCAAATTGCAGGGTATATTCCTTAGTGAGACC. This sequence encodes CASKLQGIFLSET. The full CDR3 protein reads CASKLQGIFLSETQYF.

A remark on this clone: The sequenced fragment ends 3 residues before the CDR3 boundary, so the rest is inferred from the germline J gene. The chain has TRBV28 and TRBJ2-7; 7 nucleotides agree with TRBD1. V lost 5 bases to trimming and J lost 2 bases; unmatched junction nucleotides: 6. The germline V gene has CDR1 MDHEN and CDR2 SYDVKM. The CDR3 loop spans 14 amino acids. CDR3 in amino acids: CASSRRQGAYEQYF. The sequenced CDR3 bases are TGTGCCAGCAGTCGCCGACAGGGTGCCTACGAG.

Regarding this clone: The read gets to within 3 residues of the CDR3 end, and the germline J gene fills in the rest. The chain couples TRBV10-2 to TRBJ2-1; 11 bases are shared with TRBD2. The ends lost 6 bases at V and 0 bases at J; junction bases unmatched: 4. The CDR3 contains 16 residues. Looked up from germline, CDR1 is WSHSY and CDR2 is SAAADI. The covered CDR3 bases are TGCGCCAGCAGAGTAGCGGGAGGGAGCTCCTACAATGAG. It is translated as CASRVAGGSSYNE. The full CDR3 sequence reads CASRVAGGSSYNEQFF.

A note on this clone: From the germline J gene comes the end of the CDR3, since the read stops 3 residues before it. The V call is TRBV6-1, the J call TRBJ1-6, with D perhaps matching TRBD1 (5 bases). Trimming removed 3 bases from V and 6 bases from J, with 6 bases in between. The CDR3 totals 13 residues. Germline lookup yields CDR1 MNHNS and CDR2 SASEGT. The CDR3: CASSEGLNSPLHF. CDR3 DNA (partial): TGTGCCAGCAGTGAGGGACTTAATTCACCC.

As to this clone: Coverage ceases 3 residues before the CDR3 finishes, and the germline J gene fills in the end. The gene calls are TRBV7-2 and TRBJ2-3, with 10 nucleotides matching TRBD2. From germline, CDR1 is SGHTA and CDR2 FQGNSA. V was clipped by 8 bases and J by 1 base; unmatched bases: 3. The CDR3 covers 14 residues. This CDR3 is CASGLAGGTDTQYF. Incomplete CDR3 DNA: TGTGCCAGCGGTCTAGCGGGGGGCACAGATACG.

Of note for this clone: The sequence runs out 3 residues before the end of the CDR3; the remainder is reconstructed from the germline J gene. The chain uses TRBV7-8 and TRBJ1-1; 9 nucleotides agree with TRBD1. Per the germline V gene, CDR1 is SGHVS and CDR2 is FQNEAQ. V shed 5 bases and J 1 base; nucleotides not matched to a gene: 5. The CDR3 is made up of 15 amino acids. CDR3 residues: CASSPGGQGNTEAFF. The part of the CDR3 DNA that was read is TGTGCCAGCAGCCCAGGGGGACAGGGGAACACTGAA.

Details on this clone: The CDR3 end falls 3 residues outside the read, so it is completed with the germline J gene. The rearrangement uses TRBV7-2 and TRBJ2-3; 9 bases are shared with TRBD1. V was pared by 5 bases and J by 1 base, with 4 bases of the junction left unmatched. The CDR3 consists of 15 residues. The germline V gene encodes CDR1 SGHTA and CDR2 FQGNSA. CDR3 sequence reads: CASSPRDRGTDTQYF. The sequenced part of the CDR3 DNA is TGTGCCAGCAGCCCCCGGGACAGGGGCACAGATACG.

Comments on this clone: The sequenced fragment ends 3 residues before the CDR3 boundary, so the rest is inferred from the germline J gene. The gene calls are TRBV19 and TRBJ1-1; 11 positions agree with TRBD1. This CDR3 has 17 residues. Germline values: CDR1 LNHDA, CDR2 SQIVND (reference sequence). V shed 5 bases, J shed 5 bases, and the junction held 13 bases outside the gene matches. The CDR3 DNA, read in part, is TGTGCCAGTAGTCTGGACAGGGGGCTCAGGACGAGTACTGAA. Translation gives CASSLDRGLRTSTE. The entire CDR3 protein is CASSLDRGLRTSTEAFF.

Of note for this clone: The read finishes 3 residues shy of the CDR3 end, and the germline J gene is used to complete it. This rearrangement joins TRBV5-1 to TRBJ1-1; TRBD1 matches at 7 bases. The CDR3 is 12 amino acids. Germline CDR1 SGHRS, CDR2 YFSETQ. V lost 7 bases and J lost 1; bases outside the gene matches: 1. CDR3 bases read: TGCGCCAGCCGGACAGGGAACACTGAA. Translating it yields CASRTGNTE. Given in full, the CDR3 is CASRTGNTEAFF.